This TCR beta chain is from a study of T-cell memory formation after mild COVID-19. Study as a whole: Largely, the TCR clusters proved donor specific. Study outcomes and limitations: A subset of responding clones appeared in pre-infection memory, suggesting cross-reactive memory joined.

Looked up from germline, CDR1 is LNHDA and CDR2 is SQIVND (reference sequence). Between the trimmed V and J ends, which lost 3 bases and 3 bases, there was a span of 8 bases. The CDR3 contains 13 residues. TCRdb fed the 5' RACE reads into MiXCR, producing one record per CDR3 protein. The sample records hundreds of thousands of distinct CDR3 sequences, approximately 16% being singletons. This clonotype occurred a few times. The antigen is unknown. This clonotype was obtained from a man aged 18-30 years who had mild COVID-19 (a few samples of this study predate the infection). Cell type and time point are not known. Specimen: PBMCs or a T cell subset sorted from them (not recorded which). The chain couples TRBV19 to TRBJ1-1, with D uncertain. The CDR3 coding sequence is TGTGCCAGTAGTATGTACGGAGACACTGAAGCTTTCTTT. Its translation: CASSMYGDTEAFF.